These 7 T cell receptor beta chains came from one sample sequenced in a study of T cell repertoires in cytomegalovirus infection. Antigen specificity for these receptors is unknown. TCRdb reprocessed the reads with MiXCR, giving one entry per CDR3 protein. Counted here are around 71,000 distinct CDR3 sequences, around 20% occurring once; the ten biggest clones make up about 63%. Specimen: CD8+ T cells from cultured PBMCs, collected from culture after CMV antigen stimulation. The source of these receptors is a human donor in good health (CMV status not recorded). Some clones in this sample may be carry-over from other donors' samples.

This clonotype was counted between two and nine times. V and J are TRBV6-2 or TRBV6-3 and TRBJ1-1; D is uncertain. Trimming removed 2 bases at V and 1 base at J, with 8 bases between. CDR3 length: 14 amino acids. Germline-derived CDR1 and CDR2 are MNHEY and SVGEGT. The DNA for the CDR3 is TGTGCCAGCAGTTACGTAGAAGAGAACACTGAAGCTTTCTTT. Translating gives CASSYVEENTEAFF.

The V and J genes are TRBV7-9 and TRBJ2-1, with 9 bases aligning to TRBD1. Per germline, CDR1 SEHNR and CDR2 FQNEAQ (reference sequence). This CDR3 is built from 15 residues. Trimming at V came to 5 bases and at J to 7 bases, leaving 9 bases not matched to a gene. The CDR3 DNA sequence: TGTGCCAGCAGCCCGGGACAGGGAGTGGAGAATGAGCAGTTCTTC. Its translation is CASSPGQGVENEQFF.

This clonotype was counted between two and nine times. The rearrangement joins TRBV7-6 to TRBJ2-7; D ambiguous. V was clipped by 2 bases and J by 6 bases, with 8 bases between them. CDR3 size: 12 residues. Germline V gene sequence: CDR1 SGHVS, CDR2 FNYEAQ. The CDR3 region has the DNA TGTGCCAGCAGCTTACCCCTCGGCGAGCAGTACTTC. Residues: CASSLPLGEQYF. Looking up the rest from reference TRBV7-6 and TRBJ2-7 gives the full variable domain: GAGVSQSPRYKVTKRGQDVALRCDPISGHVSLYWYRQALGQGPEFLTYFNYEAQQDKSGLPNDRFSAERPEGSISTLTIQRTEQRDSAMYRCASSLPLGEQYFGPGTRLTVT.

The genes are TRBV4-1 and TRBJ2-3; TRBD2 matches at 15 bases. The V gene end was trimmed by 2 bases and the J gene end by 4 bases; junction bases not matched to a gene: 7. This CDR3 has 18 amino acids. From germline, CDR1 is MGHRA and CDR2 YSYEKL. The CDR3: CASSQSGLAGGIADTQYF. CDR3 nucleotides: TGCGCCAGCAGCCAATCGGGACTAGCGGGGGGCATCGCAGATACGCAGTATTTT.

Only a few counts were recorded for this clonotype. The CDR3 loop reads CASSSWTGNMNTEAFF. The CDR3, as DNA: TGTGCCAGCAGCTCCTGGACAGGAAACATGAACACTGAAGCTTTCTTT. The chain recombines TRBV7-9 with TRBJ1-1; 7 bases align to TRBD1. The trim removed 4 bases at V and 0 bases at J, leaving 8 bases unmatched. This CDR3 comprises 16 residues. In germline, CDR1 is SEHNR, CDR2 FQNEAQ (reference sequence).

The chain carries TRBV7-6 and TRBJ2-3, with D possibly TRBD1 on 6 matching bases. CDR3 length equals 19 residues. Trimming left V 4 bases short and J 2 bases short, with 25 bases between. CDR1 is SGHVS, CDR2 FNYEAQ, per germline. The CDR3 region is CASSSIPPGQRVLTDTQYF. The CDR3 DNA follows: TGTGCCAGCAGCTCTATTCCACCGGGACAAAGGGTCCTCACAGATACGCAGTATTTT.

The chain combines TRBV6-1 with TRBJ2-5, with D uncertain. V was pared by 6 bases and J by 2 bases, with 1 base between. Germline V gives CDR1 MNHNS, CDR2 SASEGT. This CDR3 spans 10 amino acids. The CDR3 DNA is TGTGCCAGCAGGCAAGAGACCCAGTACTTC. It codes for CASRQETQYF.